Sequencing of this T cell receptor beta chain was carried out in a study of cytotoxic CD8 clonotypes in ibrutinib-treated CLL. In the study overall: Response was recorded as partial in approximately 24 patients and complete in 2; at median roughly 63 months, around 15 remained remitted and around twelve had progressed. Study observations and caveats: In sustained-remission versus progressing patients, sampling times differed.

The J segment lost 7 bases and the V segment lost 3 bases, leaving 9 bases of the junction unmatched. The length of the CDR3 is 15 residues. CDR1 is MNHEY, CDR2 SMNVEV, per germline (reference sequence). To note about this clone: Its antigen is still unknown.

Profiling relied on immunoSEQ multiplex PCR, and the TCRdb table lists in-frame clones only, not all of them. The sample has 150,000 or so clones, approximately 75% seen once. The source of this sequence is a human donor with chronic lymphocytic leukemia. The V call is TRBV27, the J call TRBJ2-7, with 10 bases that match TRBD2. The sample here was PBMCs, taken after 12 months of ibrutinib treatment. CDR3 in amino acids: CASSFRASGSFEQYF. DNA of the CDR3: TGTGCCAGCAGTTTCAGGGCTAGCGGGAGTTTTGAGCAGTACTTC.